This T cell receptor (beta chain) was captured by sequencing in a study of shared clonotypes between healthy human individuals. Naive CD45RA+ and memory CD45RA-negative subsets were split from CD4+ cells. Method: immunoSEQ multiplex PCR; TCRdb's copy keeps in-frame clones and lacks some. This table has some 1.1 million clones, roughly 77% appearing once. This CDR3 spans 18 amino acids. Germline V lookup: CDR1 MNHEY, CDR2 SMNVEV (reference sequence). J gave up 0 bases and V 0 bases, and 5 bases lay outside the gene matches. The genes are TRBV27 and TRBJ2-6; 7 nucleotides line up with TRBD1. The material sequenced was memory CD4+ T cells from PBMCs. Subset indicated: CD45RA-negative fraction. The source is a man between 18 and 29 years old in good health. Some clones in this sample may be carry-over from other donors' samples. Here the CDR3 reads CASSLSRQGYSGANVLTF. The CDR3 nucleotides are TGTGCCAGCAGTTTATCGCGACAGGGCTACTCTGGGGCCAACGTCCTGACTTTC.